This TCR beta chain was identified in a study of T cells after yellow fever vaccination. Study at large: Some fractions had low cell numbers, and these were prepared with SMART-Seq v4 Ultra Low Input. Whole-study results and caveats: A small share of clonotypes appeared in both CD4 and CD8 compartments. Peaking on day 5 versus 15, the secondary response was faster but weaker.

The CDR3 contains 13 residues. The germline V and J ends were trimmed by 4 bases and 2 bases, with 10 bases remaining between them. CDR1 and CDR2 (germline): SGHRS, YFSETQ. This clonotype was found many times. Its antigen is as yet unknown. In making TCR cDNA, 5'RACE template switching added a universal primer site and UMIs to it. TCRdb independently ran MiXCR on the 5' RACE reads; one entry per CDR3 protein. The data hold fewer than 100,000 distinct CDR3 sequences, with under 6.5% observed a single time. This sequence joins TRBV5-1 and TRBJ2-7; D call uncertain. The material was CD8+ T cells sorted from PBMCs, obtained 10 days after the yellow fever booster vaccination. This clonotype was sampled from a man aged 18-30 years who received the YFV17D yellow fever vaccine. The DNA for the CDR3 is TGCGCCAGCAGCCCTTTGACCCCCTACGAGCAGTACTTC. Amino acid sequence: CASSPLTPYEQYF.